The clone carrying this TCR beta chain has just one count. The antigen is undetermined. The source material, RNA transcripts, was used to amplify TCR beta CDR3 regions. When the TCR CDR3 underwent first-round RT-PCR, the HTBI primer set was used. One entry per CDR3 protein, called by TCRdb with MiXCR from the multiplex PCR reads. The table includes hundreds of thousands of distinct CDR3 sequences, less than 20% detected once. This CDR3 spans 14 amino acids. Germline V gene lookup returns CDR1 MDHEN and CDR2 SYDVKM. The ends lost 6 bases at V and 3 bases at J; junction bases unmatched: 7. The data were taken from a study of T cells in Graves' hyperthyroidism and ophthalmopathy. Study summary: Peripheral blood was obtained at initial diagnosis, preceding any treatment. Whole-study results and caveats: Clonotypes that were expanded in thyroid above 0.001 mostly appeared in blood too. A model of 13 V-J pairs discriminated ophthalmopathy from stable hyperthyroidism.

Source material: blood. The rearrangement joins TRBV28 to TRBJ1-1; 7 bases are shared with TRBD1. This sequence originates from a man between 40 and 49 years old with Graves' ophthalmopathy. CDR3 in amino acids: CASRYGQEYTEAFF. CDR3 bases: TGTGCCAGCAGATATGGACAGGAGTACACTGAAGCTTTCTTT.